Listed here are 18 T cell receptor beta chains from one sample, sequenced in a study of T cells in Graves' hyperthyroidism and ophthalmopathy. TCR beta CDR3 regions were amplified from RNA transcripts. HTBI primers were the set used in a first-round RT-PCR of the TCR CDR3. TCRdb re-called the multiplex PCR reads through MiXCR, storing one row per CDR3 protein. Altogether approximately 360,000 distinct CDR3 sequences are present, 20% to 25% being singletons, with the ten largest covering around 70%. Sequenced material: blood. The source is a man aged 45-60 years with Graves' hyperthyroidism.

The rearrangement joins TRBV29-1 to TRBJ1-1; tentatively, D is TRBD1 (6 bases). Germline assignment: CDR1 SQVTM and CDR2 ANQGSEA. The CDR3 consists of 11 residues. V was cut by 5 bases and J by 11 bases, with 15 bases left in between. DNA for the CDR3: TGCAGCGTTCGGGGGCAGGGGTTGGCTTTCTTT. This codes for CSVRGQGLAFF.

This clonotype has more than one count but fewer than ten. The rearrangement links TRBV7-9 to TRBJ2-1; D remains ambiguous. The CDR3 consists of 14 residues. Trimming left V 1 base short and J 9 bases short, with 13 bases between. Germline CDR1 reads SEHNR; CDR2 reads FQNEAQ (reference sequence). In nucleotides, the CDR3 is TGTGCCAGCAGCTTAGTAGGGATCCGGAGTGAGCAGTTCTTC. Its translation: CASSLVGIRSEQFF.

DNA of the CDR3: TGTGCCAGTAGTATGGAGCAGGGGCACTATGGCTACACCTTC. This sequence encodes CASSMEQGHYGYTF. This chain uses TRBV19 with TRBJ1-2, with D possibly being TRBD1 (6 bases). V was clipped by 3 bases and J by 3 bases, with 11 bases between them. From germline, CDR1 is LNHDA and CDR2 SQIVND (reference sequence). CDR3 size: 14 residues. The full variable domain, with the rest looked up from reference TRBV19 and TRBJ1-2, is DGGITQSPKYLFRKEGQNVTLSCEQNLNHDAMYWYRQDPGQGLRLIYYSQIVNDFQKGDIAEGYSVSREKKESFPLTVTSAQKNPTAFYLCASSMEQGHYGYTFGSGTRLTVV.

CDR3 amino acids: CASRESRNQYF. CDR3 bases: TGCGCCAGCAGAGAATCACGCAACCAGTACTTC. The chain is built from TRBV5-1 and TRBJ2-5; D not resolved. The CDR3 loop spans 11 amino acids. Germline assignment: CDR1 SGHRS and CDR2 YFSETQ. V was clipped by 5 bases and J by 10 bases, with 12 bases between them.

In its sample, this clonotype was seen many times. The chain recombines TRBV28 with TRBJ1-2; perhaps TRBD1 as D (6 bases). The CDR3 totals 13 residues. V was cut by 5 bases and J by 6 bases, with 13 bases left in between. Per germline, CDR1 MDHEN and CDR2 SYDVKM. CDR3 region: CASSEQGRDGYTF. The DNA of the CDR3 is TGTGCCAGCAGTGAACAGGGCAGGGATGGCTACACCTTC.

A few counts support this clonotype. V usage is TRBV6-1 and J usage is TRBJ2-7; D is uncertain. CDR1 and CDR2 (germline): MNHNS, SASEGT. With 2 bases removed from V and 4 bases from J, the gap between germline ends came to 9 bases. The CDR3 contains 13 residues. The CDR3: CASSESPRYEQYF. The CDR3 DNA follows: TGTGCCAGCAGTGAAAGCCCAAGGTACGAGCAGTACTTC.

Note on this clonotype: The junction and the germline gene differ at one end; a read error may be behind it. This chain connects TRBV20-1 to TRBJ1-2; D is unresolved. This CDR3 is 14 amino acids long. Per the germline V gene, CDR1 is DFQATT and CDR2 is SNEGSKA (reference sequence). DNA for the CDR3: TGCAGTGCTAGAGCCCCGTGGGGTGACTATGGCTGCACCTTC. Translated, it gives CSARAPWGDYGCTF.

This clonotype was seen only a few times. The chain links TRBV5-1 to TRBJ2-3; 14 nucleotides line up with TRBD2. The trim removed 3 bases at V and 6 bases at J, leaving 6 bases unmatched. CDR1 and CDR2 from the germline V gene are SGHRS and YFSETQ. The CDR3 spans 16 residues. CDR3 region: CASSWGTSGSTDTQYF. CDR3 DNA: TGCGCCAGCAGCTGGGGGACTAGCGGGAGTACTGATACGCAGTATTTT.

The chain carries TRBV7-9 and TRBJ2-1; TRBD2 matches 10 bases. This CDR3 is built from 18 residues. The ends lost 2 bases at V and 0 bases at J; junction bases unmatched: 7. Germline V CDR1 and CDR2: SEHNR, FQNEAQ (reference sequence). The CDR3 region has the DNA TGTGCCAGCAGCTTACTAAGCGGGAGGGACAGCTCCTACAATGAGCAGTTCTTC. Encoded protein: CASSLLSGRDSSYNEQFF.

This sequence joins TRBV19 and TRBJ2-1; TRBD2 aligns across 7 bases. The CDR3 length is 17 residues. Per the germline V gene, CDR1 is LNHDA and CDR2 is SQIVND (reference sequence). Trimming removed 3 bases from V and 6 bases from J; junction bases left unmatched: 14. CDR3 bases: TGTGCCAGTAGTATGCCCCGGGTAGCGGGCGCATCCAATGAGCAGTTCTTC. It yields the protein CASSMPRVAGASNEQFF.

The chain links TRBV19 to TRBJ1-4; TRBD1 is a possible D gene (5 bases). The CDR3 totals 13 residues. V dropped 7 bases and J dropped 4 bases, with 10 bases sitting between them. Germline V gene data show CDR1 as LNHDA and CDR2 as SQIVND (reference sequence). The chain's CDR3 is CASIDRHNEKLFF. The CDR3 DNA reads TGTGCCAGTATCGACAGACATAATGAAAAACTGTTTTTT.

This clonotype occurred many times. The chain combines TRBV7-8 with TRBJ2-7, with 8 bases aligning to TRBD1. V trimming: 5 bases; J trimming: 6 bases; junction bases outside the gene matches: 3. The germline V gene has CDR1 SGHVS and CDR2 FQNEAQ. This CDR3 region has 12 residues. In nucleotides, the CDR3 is TGTGCCAGCAGCCCCGACAGGGGCGAGCAGTACTTC. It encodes CASSPDRGEQYF. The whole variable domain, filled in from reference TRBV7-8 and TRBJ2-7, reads GAGVSQSPRYKVAKRGQDVALRCDPISGHVSLFWYQQALGQGPEFLTYFQNEAQLDKSGLPSDRFFAERPEGSVSTLKIQRTQQEDSAVYLCASSPDRGEQYFGPGTRLTVT.

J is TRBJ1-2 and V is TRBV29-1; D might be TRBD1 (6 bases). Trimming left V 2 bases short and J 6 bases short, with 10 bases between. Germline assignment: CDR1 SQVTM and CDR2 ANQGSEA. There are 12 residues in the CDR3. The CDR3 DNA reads TGCAGCGTTGAATCAGGGGCGAATGGCTACACCTTC. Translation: CSVESGANGYTF.

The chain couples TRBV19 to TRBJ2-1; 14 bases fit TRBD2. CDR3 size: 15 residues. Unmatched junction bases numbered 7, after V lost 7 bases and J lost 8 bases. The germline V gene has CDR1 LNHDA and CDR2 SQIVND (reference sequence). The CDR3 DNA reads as TGTGCCAGTAAAGAGACTAGCGGGAGGGTGGATGAGCAGTTCTTC. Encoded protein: CASKETSGRVDEQFF.

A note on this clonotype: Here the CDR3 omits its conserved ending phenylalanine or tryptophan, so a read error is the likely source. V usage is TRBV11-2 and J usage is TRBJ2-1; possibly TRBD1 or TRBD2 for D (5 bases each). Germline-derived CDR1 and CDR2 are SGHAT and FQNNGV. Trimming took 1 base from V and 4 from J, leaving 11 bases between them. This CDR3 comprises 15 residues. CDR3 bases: TGTGCCAGCAGCTTAGTTTCGGGGCCGTACAATGAGCAGTTCTTG. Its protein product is CASSLVSGPYNEQFL.

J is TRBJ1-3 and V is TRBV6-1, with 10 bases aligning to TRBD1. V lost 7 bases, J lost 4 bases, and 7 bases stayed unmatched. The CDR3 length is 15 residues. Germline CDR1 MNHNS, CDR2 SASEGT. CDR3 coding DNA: TGTGCCAGCAAGCGAGGACAGGGGGAAGGAAACACCATATATTTT. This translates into CASKRGQGEGNTIYF.

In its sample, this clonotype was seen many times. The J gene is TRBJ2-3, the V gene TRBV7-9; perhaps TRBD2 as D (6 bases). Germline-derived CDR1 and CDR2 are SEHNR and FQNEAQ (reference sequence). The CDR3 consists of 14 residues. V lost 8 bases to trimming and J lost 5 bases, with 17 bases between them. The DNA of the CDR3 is TGTGCCAGCCGACCTAGCGCCCGGGGAGATACGCAGTATTTT. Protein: CASRPSARGDTQYF.

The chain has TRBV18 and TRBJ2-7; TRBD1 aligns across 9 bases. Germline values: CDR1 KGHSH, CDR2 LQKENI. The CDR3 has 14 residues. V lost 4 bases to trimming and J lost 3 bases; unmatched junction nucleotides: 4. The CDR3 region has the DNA TGTGCCAGCTCACGAGGGACAGGGCTCTACGAGCAGTACTTC. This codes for CASSRGTGLYEQYF.